A selection of T cell receptor beta chains follows, all from one sample in a study of T cells after yellow fever vaccination. TCRdb fed the 5' RACE reads into MiXCR, producing one record per CDR3 protein. The sample lists around 200,000 distinct CDR3 sequences, approximately 11% occurring once. The sequencing used CD8+ T cells sorted from PBMCs, collected 15 days after the yellow fever booster vaccination. All receptors come from a man younger than 30 who received the YFV17D yellow fever vaccine. The CDR3 runs from the conserved cysteine through the conserved F or W. The D gene is left open where the match is weak. The size field is filled for only some rows; it gives once, few, many or a size class.

.,TRBV25-1,TRBJ2-5,many,CASSTSGHRGETQYF,TGTGCCAGCAGCACTTCGGGTCACCGAGGAGAGACCCAGTACTTC
.,TRBV7-2,TRBJ2-5,.,CASSSTLGGVGETQYF,TGTGCCAGCAGCTCCACTCTAGGGGGGGTGGGGGAGACCCAGTACTTC
TRBD2,TRBV4-1,TRBJ2-3,few,CASSQETSGDITDTQYF,TGCGCCAGCAGCCAAGAGACTAGCGGGGACATCACAGATACGCAGTATTTT
.,TRBV27,TRBJ1-2,few,CASSQMINYGYTF,TGTGCCAGCAGTCAGATGATTAACTATGGCTACACCTTC
TRBD1,TRBV30,TRBJ2-7,few,CAWRTGTYEQYF,TGTGCCTGGAGGACAGGGACCTACGAGCAGTACTTC
.,TRBV4-1,TRBJ2-7,few,CASSQDFESFYEQYF,TGCGCCAGCAGCCAAGATTTTGAGAGTTTCTACGAGCAGTACTTC
.,TRBV15,TRBJ1-2,.,CATSGDYGYTF,TGTGCCACCAGCGGAGACTATGGCTACACCTTC
.,TRBV29-1,TRBJ2-2,few,CSVLRLDANTGELFF,TGCAGCGTGCTGAGGCTGGACGCGAACACCGGGGAGCTGTTTTTT
.,TRBV6-2/TRBV6-3,TRBJ1-2,.,CASSYSTGDGVGVENYGYTF,TGTGCCAGCAGTTACTCGACCGGAGACGGGGTCGGGGTCGAAAACTATGGCTACACCTTC
TRBD2,TRBV5-4,TRBJ2-3,.,CASSLEGGGTPHFVTDTQYF,TGTGCCAGCAGCTTGGAAGGCGGGGGGACCCCCCATTTCGTCACAGATACGCAGTATTTT
TRBD2,TRBV7-9,TRBJ2-1,few,CASSLAELAGFLYNEQFF,TGTGCCAGCAGCTTAGCGGAACTAGCGGGGTTCCTGTACAATGAGCAGTTCTTC
TRBD1,TRBV7-9,TRBJ2-2,.,CASSLARTGTGELFF,TGTGCCAGCAGCTTAGCCCGGACAGGAACCGGGGAGCTGTTTTTT
TRBD2,TRBV27,TRBJ2-1,many,CASSLTGGAYNEQFF,TGTGCCAGCAGTTTAACGGGGGGGGCCTACAATGAGCAGTTCTTC
TRBD1,TRBV6-5,TRBJ1-5,once,CASSYSGGFGQPQHF,TGTGCCAGCAGTTACTCAGGGGGCTTTGGTCAGCCCCAGCATTTT
.,TRBV7-9,TRBJ2-3,.,CASRRTVASTDTQYF,TGTGCCAGCAGACGGACCGTAGCTAGCACAGATACGCAGTATTTT
.,TRBV6-1,TRBJ1-6,few,CASRSGQPDSPLHF,TGTGCCAGCAGATCGGGGCAGCCGGATTCACCCCTCCACTTT
.,TRBV4-3,TRBJ1-1,few,CASSQDPGFGTEAFF,TGCGCCAGCAGCCAAGACCCCGGGTTCGGCACTGAAGCTTTCTTT
.,TRBV6-6,TRBJ2-3,few,CASSAGATDTQYF,TGTGCCAGCTCGGCAGGGGCCACAGATACGCAGTATTTT
.,TRBV27,TRBJ1-6,many,CASSPSGGPRTPLHF,TGTGCCAGCAGCCCCTCGGGGGGGCCGAGAACACCCCTCCACTTT
.,TRBV2,TRBJ2-7,.,CATRGAEEYEQYF,TGTGCCACCCGGGGAGCTGAGGAGTACGAGCAGTACTTC
.,TRBV4-1,TRBJ1-5,few,CASSQRWTSNQPQHF,TGCGCCAGCAGCCAAAGGTGGACAAGCAATCAGCCCCAGCATTTT
.,TRBV20-1,TRBJ2-7,.,CSASPLSEQYF,TGCAGTGCTAGTCCCCTTTCCGAGCAGTACTTC
.,TRBV30,TRBJ2-1,few,CAWSEIDEQFF,TGTGCCTGGAGTGAAATCGATGAGCAGTTCTTC
TRBD1,TRBV7-9,TRBJ2-1,few,CASSFDRGDEQFF,TGTGCCAGCAGCTTCGACAGGGGCGATGAGCAGTTCTTC
TRBD1,TRBV9,TRBJ2-1,few,CASSATGTGPYNEQFF,TGTGCCAGCAGCGCAACCGGGACAGGACCGTACAATGAGCAGTTCTTC
TRBD2,TRBV7-6,TRBJ2-2,.,CASCLGGRATGELFF,TGTGCCAGCTGCCTGGGGGGGAGAGCGACCGGGGAGCTGTTTTTT
.,TRBV5-1,TRBJ1-1,many,CASSFTRGWNTEAFF,TGCGCCAGCAGCTTCACAAGGGGCTGGAACACTGAAGCTTTCTTT
.,TRBV4-1,TRBJ2-1,.,CASSHRGPGELNYNEQFF,TGCGCCAGCAGCCATAGGGGCCCGGGGGAGCTCAACTACAATGAGCAGTTCTTC
.,TRBV4-1,TRBJ2-5,few,CASSYRADQETQYF,TGCGCCAGCAGCTACAGAGCCGACCAAGAGACCCAGTACTTC
.,TRBV7-6,TRBJ1-1,.,CASSNKGTEAFF,TGTGCCAGCAGCAACAAGGGCACTGAAGCTTTCTTT
.,TRBV11-1,TRBJ1-1,.,CASSLYSEAFF,TGTGCCAGCAGCTTATACTCCGAAGCTTTCTTT
TRBD1,TRBV7-9,TRBJ2-3,.,CAGRGQSSTDTQYF,TGTGCCGGCCGGGGACAGTCTAGCACAGATACGCAGTATTTT
.,TRBV27,TRBJ2-3,many,CASSLQLGFTDTQYF,TGTGCCAGCAGCCTCCAGTTGGGTTTCACAGATACGCAGTATTTT
.,TRBV5-1,TRBJ2-7,many,CASSLRAPREQYF,TGCGCCAGCAGCTTGCGCGCACCTCGCGAGCAGTACTTC
.,TRBV12-3/TRBV12-4,TRBJ1-1,.,CASSLYGIEAFF,TGTGCCAGCAGCCTATACGGGATTGAAGCTTTCTTT
TRBD1,TRBV24-1,TRBJ2-3,few,CATSDLHRGEGTDTQYF,TGTGCCACCAGTGATTTGCACAGGGGGGAAGGCACAGATACGCAGTATTTT
.,TRBV15,TRBJ1-5,.,CATSRDRGGGQPQHF,TGTGCCACCAGCAGAGATCGGGGCGGGGGCCAGCCCCAGCATTTT
.,TRBV29-1,TRBJ2-4,few,CSGIGVSPRANIQYF,TGCAGCGGGATTGGGGTTTCCCCTAGGGCGAACATTCAGTACTTC
.,TRBV21-1,TRBJ1-1,.,CASSKAFSRGNTEAFF,TGTGCCAGCAGCAAAGCTTTCAGCAGGGGTAACACTGAAGCTTTCTTT
.,TRBV6-5,TRBJ2-7,few,CASSPRGIWNEQYF,TGTGCCAGCAGTCCACGGGGAATATGGAACGAGCAGTACTTC